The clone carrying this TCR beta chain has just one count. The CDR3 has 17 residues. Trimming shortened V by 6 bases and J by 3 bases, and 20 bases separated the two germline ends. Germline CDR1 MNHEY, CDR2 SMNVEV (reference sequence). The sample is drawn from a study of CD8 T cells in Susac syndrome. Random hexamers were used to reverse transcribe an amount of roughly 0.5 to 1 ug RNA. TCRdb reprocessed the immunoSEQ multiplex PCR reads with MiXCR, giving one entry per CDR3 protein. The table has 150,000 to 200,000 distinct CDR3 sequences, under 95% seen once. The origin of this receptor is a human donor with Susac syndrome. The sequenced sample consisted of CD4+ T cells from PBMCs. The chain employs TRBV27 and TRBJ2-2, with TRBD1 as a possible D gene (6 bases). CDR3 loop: CASRRTIQGYDTGELFF. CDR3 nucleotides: TGTGCCAGCAGACGAACGATACAGGGATACGACACCGGGGAGCTGTTTTTT.